This T cell receptor (beta chain) emerged from a study of T cell responses to AZD1222 COVID-19 vaccine. Looked up from germline, CDR1 is DFQATT and CDR2 is SNEGSKA (reference sequence). The CDR3 has 10 residues. About this clone itself: Its antigen remains unidentified.

Overall study findings and caveats: Possibly, clonal diversity was underestimated; donors were largely white British and included more females.

Clones were sequenced by immunoSEQ multiplex PCR, and TCRdb holds only the in-frame ones, with some missing. Here the sample spans about 120,000 clones, 92% being singletons. The clonotype comes from an adult who received the AZD1222 COVID-19 vaccine. V usage is TRBV20-1 and J usage is TRBJ1-5; possible D gene TRBD1, 5 bases. The specimen was peripheral blood, collected 28 days after the second AZD1222 dose. The DNA for the CDR3 is TGCAGACACACAGGCTGGCCCCAGCATTTT. Its protein product is CRHTGWPQHF.